This entry features one T cell receptor beta chain sequence. This sample is drawn from a study of cytomegalovirus exposure and HLA in healthy donors. The PCR ran on 60 Vbeta and 13 Jbeta primers. TCRdb's copy holds only in-frame clones and misses some; the assay was immunoSEQ multiplex PCR. The sample holds 150,000 to 200,000 clones, nearly 80% seen once. Each of the donors was a healthy bone marrow donor. Sequencing used PBMCs. This TCR was recovered from a woman aged 30 to 39 in good health and CMV-seropositive.

CDR3 sequence: CASSIPETRGDEKLFF. In DNA form, the CDR3 reads TGTGCCAGTAGTATCCCCGAGACGCGGGGGGATGAAAAACTGTTTTTT. J is TRBJ1-4 and V is TRBV19; a possible D gene is TRBD1 (5 bases). The germline gives CDR1 LNHDA, CDR2 SQIVND (reference sequence). This CDR3 is built from 16 residues. With 3 bases removed from V and 6 bases from J, the gap between germline ends came to 17 bases.